The T cell receptor beta chain under discussion was sequenced for a study of cytomegalovirus exposure and HLA in healthy donors. The primer mix had 60 Vbeta and 13 Jbeta primers. Only in-frame clones appear in the TCRdb table, and some are missing; sequencing was by immunoSEQ multiplex PCR. The table shows fewer than 80,000 clones, with 70% to 75% occurring only once. Only a few counts were recorded for this clone. The sequence derives from a woman under 40 in good health and CMV-seronegative. The material sequenced was PBMCs.

CDR3 region: CASSLGLAGQETQYF. The CDR3 DNA sequence: TGTGCCAGCAGTTTAGGACTAGCGGGGCAAGAGACCCAGTACTTC. J is TRBJ2-5 and V is TRBV27; 12 bases map to TRBD2. CDR1 is MNHEY, CDR2 SMNVEV, per germline (reference sequence). The ends lost 2 bases at V and 2 bases at J; junction bases unmatched: 0. This CDR3 region has 15 residues.